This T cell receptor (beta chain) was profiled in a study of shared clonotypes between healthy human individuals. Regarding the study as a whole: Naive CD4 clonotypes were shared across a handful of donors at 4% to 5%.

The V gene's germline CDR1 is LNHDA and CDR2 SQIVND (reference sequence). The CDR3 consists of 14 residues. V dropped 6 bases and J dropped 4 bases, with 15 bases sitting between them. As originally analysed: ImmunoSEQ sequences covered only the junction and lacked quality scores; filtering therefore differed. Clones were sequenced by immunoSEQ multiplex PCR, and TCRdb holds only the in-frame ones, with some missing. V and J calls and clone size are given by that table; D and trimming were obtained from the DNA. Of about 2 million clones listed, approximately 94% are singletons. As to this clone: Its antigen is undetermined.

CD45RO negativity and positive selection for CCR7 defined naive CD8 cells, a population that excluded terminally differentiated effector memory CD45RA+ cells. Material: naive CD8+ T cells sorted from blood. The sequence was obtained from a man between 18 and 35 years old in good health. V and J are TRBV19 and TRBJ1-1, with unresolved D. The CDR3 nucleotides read TGTGCCAGTAGGATATCGGACGCATCCACTGAAGCTTTCTTT. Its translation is CASRISDASTEAFF.